This TCR beta chain was obtained from a study of T cells of healthy individuals. Germline CDR1 is DFQATT and CDR2 is SNEGSKA (reference sequence). The germline V and J ends were trimmed by 5 bases and 2 bases, with 13 bases remaining between them. This CDR3 has 13 amino acids. TCRdb ran MiXCR on the 5' RACE reads and lists one entry per CDR3 protein. The data hold over 95,000 distinct CDR3 sequences, with 15% to 20% observed a single time. The origin of this receptor is a human donor in good health. The genes are TRBV20-1 and TRBJ2-7, with D uncertain. CDR3 residues: CSARDPWAYEQYF. In nucleotides, the CDR3 is TGCAGTGCTCGCGACCCCTGGGCCTACGAGCAGTACTTC.